The present T cell receptor beta chain was sequenced within a study of radiotherapy plus CTLA-4 blockade in lung cancer. Overall study: Objective response rate was about 18%; disease control rate, about 28%. General observations from the study: Reported findings show early blood T cell clone dynamics, with interferon-beta, best predicted response. TCR clones originating in tumors grew in number in blood after radiotherapy plus ipilimumab.

On this clone: Its antigen remains unknown.

The germline V gene encodes CDR1 MNHEY and CDR2 SMNVEV (reference sequence). V gave up 6 bases and J gave up 10 bases; unmatched junction bases: 7. This CDR3 has 12 residues. Assay: immunoSEQ multiplex PCR; the TCRdb copy retains only in-frame clones and omits some. The table includes about 78,000 clones, around 85% detected once. The TCR was taken from a human donor with non-small cell lung cancer who had a partial response to radiotherapy plus ipilimumab. The sequences come from peripheral blood, collected from a patient treated with radiotherapy plus ipilimumab. The genes are TRBV27 and TRBJ1-1, with 8 bases matching TRBD1. This CDR3 reads CASSSTGTGAFF. The CDR3 coding sequence is TGTGCCAGCAGCTCTACCGGGACAGGAGCTTTCTTT.